This T cell receptor beta chain derives from a study of T cells in narcolepsy. On the study more broadly: Donors had narcolepsy type 1 or type 2, or were healthy controls.

Method: immunoSEQ multiplex PCR; TCRdb's copy keeps in-frame clones and lacks some. The sample lists 25,000 to 30,000 clones, around 86% seen once, with 0.75% to 1% in the top ten. To note about this clone: No antigen is known for it.

Points from the study as a whole: Comparing one patient's CSF and blood CD4+ clonotypes highlighted HCRT- and TRIB2-specific autoreactive clonotypes.

The CDR3 has 14 residues. Per the germline V gene, CDR1 is SGHTS and CDR2 is YDEGEE. V shed 5 bases and J shed 3 bases, with 15 bases lying between them. This TCR came from a human donor with narcolepsy. What was sequenced was CD45RA- memory CD4+ T cells from PBMCs. This sequence joins TRBV5-8 and TRBJ2-7, with unresolved D. Here the CDR3 reads CASSIGLGHYEQYF. The CDR3 DNA reads TGTGCCAGCAGTATAGGGCTAGGTCACTACGAGCAGTACTTC. Full variable domain (outside the CDR3, taken from reference TRBV5-8 and TRBJ2-7): EAGVTQSPTHLIKTRGQQATLRCSPISGHTSVYWYQQALGLGLQFLLWYDEGEERNRGNFPPRFSGRQFPNYSSELNVNALELEDSALYLCASSIGLGHYEQYFGPGTRLTVT.